These 17 T cell receptor beta chains share one sample of origin, sequenced in a study of cytomegalovirus exposure and HLA in healthy donors. Clones were sequenced by immunoSEQ multiplex PCR, and TCRdb holds only the in-frame ones, with some missing. The data show some 200,000 clones, around 90% seen once. Sequencing used PBMCs. The receptors shown here come from a woman between 18 and 29 years old in good health and CMV-seronegative.

The V and J genes are TRBV6-5 and TRBJ1-4, with TRBD1 matching over 9 bases. There are 13 residues in the CDR3. V dropped 5 bases and J dropped 10; count of bases not matched to a gene: 5. The germline V gene has CDR1 MNHEY and CDR2 SVGAGI. CDR3 residues: CASSDGQGPKLFF. The CDR3 nucleotides are TGTGCCAGCAGTGACGGACAGGGGCCAAAACTGTTTTTT.

V usage is TRBV7-9 and J usage is TRBJ1-5; the D gene is possibly TRBD1 (6 bases). Between the trimmed V and J ends, which lost 6 bases and 5 bases, there was a span of 14 bases. Germline-derived CDR1 and CDR2 are SEHNR and FQNEAQ (reference sequence). The CDR3 is made up of 14 amino acids. CDR3 sequence: CASRATGRHQPQHF. The CDR3 coding sequence is TGTGCCAGCAGGGCGACAGGACGGCATCAGCCCCAGCATTTT.

The genes are TRBV2 and TRBJ2-1, with D perhaps TRBD2 (5 bases). The CDR3 extends over 13 amino acids. The V end was cut by 6 bases, the J end by 8 bases, with 14 bases between. CDR1 is SNHLY, CDR2 FYNNEI, per germline. DNA of the CDR3: TGTGCCAGCAGCCGACTGGGAGTGGATGAGCAGTTCTTC. It yields the protein CASSRLGVDEQFF. Together with reference TRBV2 and TRBJ2-1, the CDR3 gives the full variable domain: EPEVTQTPSHQVTQMGQEVILRCVPISNHLYFYWYRQILGQKVEFLVSFYNNEISEKSEIFDDQFSVERPDGSNFTLKIRSTKLEDSAMYFCASSRLGVDEQFFGPGTRLTVL.

As DNA, the CDR3 is TGTGCCAGCAGCTTACAGCTGCAGGGGTCTGGGGCCAACGTCCTGACTTTC. Amino acids: CASSLQLQGSGANVLTF. The chain recombines TRBV7-9 with TRBJ2-6, with D possibly matching TRBD1 (6 bases). With 2 bases removed from V and 1 base from J, the gap between germline ends came to 12 bases. Germline values: CDR1 SEHNR, CDR2 FQNEAQ (reference sequence). The CDR3 covers 17 residues.

Written as DNA, the CDR3 is TGTGCCAGCAGCGTGACAGGGCTTAATGAAAAACTGTTTTTT. Amino acids: CASSVTGLNEKLFF. The chain carries TRBV7-9 and TRBJ1-4, with 7 bases identical to TRBD1. The ends lost 5 bases at V and 4 bases at J; junction bases unmatched: 4. The germline V gene encodes CDR1 SEHNR and CDR2 FQNEAQ (reference sequence). CDR3 length equals 14 residues.

The chain joins TRBV11-2 to TRBJ1-3; maybe TRBD1 (5 bases). The V gene lost 1 base and the J gene lost 0 bases, with 10 bases spanning the gap. The length of the CDR3 is 16 residues. Germline CDR1 SGHAT, CDR2 FQNNGV. The CDR3 DNA reads TGTGCCAGCAGCTTAGTGCAGGGAGGCTCTGGAAACACCATATATTTT. Encoded protein: CASSLVQGGSGNTIYF.

The chain carries TRBV11-2 and TRBJ2-7; 8 bases fit TRBD2. With 1 base clipped from V and 5 bases from J, the junction kept 7 bases outside the gene matches. The length of the CDR3 is 15 residues. Germline V gives CDR1 SGHAT, CDR2 FQNNGV. The CDR3 DNA is TGTGCCAGCAGCTTAGTAGTACTAGCGGCCCACGAGCAGTACTTC. Protein product: CASSLVVLAAHEQYF.

This clone was observed a single time. The chain combines TRBV19 with TRBJ1-1; no clear D gene. V was shortened by 8 bases and J by 1 base, with 17 bases between the two germline ends. Germline lookup yields CDR1 LNHDA and CDR2 SQIVND (reference sequence). This CDR3 comprises 15 residues. CDR3 amino acids: CASSPRGQTNTEAFF. The DNA of the CDR3 is TGTGCCAGTTCCCCACGTGGGCAGACGAACACTGAAGCTTTCTTT.

The chain employs TRBV6-1 and TRBJ2-7; weak D call: TRBD1 (6 bases). Germline values: CDR1 MNHNS, CDR2 SASEGT. This CDR3 has 14 amino acids. Trimming took off 6 bases at V and 3 bases at J, with 15 bases between the two ends. In DNA, the CDR3 is TGTGCCAGCAGCCCGCGGACAGACAGCTACGAGCAGTACTTC. Protein sequence: CASSPRTDSYEQYF.

V usage is TRBV7-9 and J usage is TRBJ2-5; D is unresolved. Germline V CDR1 and CDR2: SEHNR, FQNEAQ (reference sequence). CDR3 length: 14 residues. V lost 5 bases to trimming and J lost 4 bases, with 14 bases between them. DNA for the CDR3: TGTGCCAGCAGCCTTGGCGGTGGTCGAGAGACCCAGTACTTC. It specifies CASSLGGGRETQYF.

The chain combines TRBV10-1 with TRBJ1-3; no reliable D call. Germline values: CDR1 WNHNN, CDR2 SYGVQD (reference sequence). V was trimmed by 6 bases and J by 0 bases, leaving 9 bases between them. The CDR3 is made up of 14 amino acids. DNA of the CDR3: TGCGCCAGCAGGACACAGAGCTCTGGAAACACCATATATTTT. Translated, it gives CASRTQSSGNTIYF.

This chain connects TRBV11-2 to TRBJ1-1, with D possibly matching TRBD1 (6 bases). This CDR3 has 13 residues. V lost 1 base to trimming and J lost 3 bases, with 6 bases between them. Germline V gene sequence: CDR1 SGHAT, CDR2 FQNNGV. In DNA form, the CDR3 reads TGTGCCAGCAGCTTAGCAGGGGACACTGAAGCTTTCTTT. It encodes CASSLAGDTEAFF.

This chain links TRBV28 with TRBJ2-1; D is ambiguous. The V end lost 4 bases, the J end lost 5 bases, and 3 bases lay between the germline ends. The length of the CDR3 is 11 residues. Germline CDR1 is MDHEN and CDR2 is SYDVKM. CDR3 loop: CASSSNNEQFF. The CDR3 DNA reads as TGTGCCAGCAGTTCTAACAATGAGCAGTTCTTC.

The J gene is TRBJ1-1, the V gene TRBV7-9; D may be TRBD1 (5 bases). Germline V CDR1 and CDR2: SEHNR, FQNEAQ (reference sequence). The CDR3 totals 13 residues. The V gene lost 4 bases and the J gene lost 2 bases, with 8 bases spanning the gap. Here the CDR3 reads CASSSQVNTEAFF. The DNA of the CDR3 is TGTGCCAGCAGCTCACAGGTTAACACTGAAGCTTTCTTT.

CDR3 nucleotides: TGTGCCAGCAGCTCCGGGACTACCTCTAGCACAGATACGCAGTATTTT. It codes for CASSSGTTSSTDTQYF. The J gene is TRBJ2-3, the V gene TRBV5-4; 7 positions match TRBD2. Germline values: CDR1 SGHNT, CDR2 YYREEE (reference sequence). V lost 3 bases to trimming and J lost 0 bases; unmatched junction nucleotides: 7. The CDR3 spans 16 residues. Using reference TRBV5-4 and TRBJ2-3 for the parts outside the CDR3, the full variable domain is ETGVTQSPTHLIKTRGQQVTLRCSSQSGHNTVSWYQQALGQGPQFIFQYYREEENGRGNFPPRFSGLQFPNYSSELNVNALELDDSALYLCASSSGTTSSTDTQYFGPGTRLTVL.

This sequence joins TRBV30 and TRBJ2-3, with a tentative D call TRBD1 (7 bases). V lost 2 bases and J lost 4, with 13 bases in between. The V gene's germline CDR1 is GTSNPN and CDR2 SVGIG (reference sequence). This CDR3 region has 14 residues. In DNA, the CDR3 is TGTGCCTGGAGTAGGAGGGGGCCCTCAGATACGCAGTATTTT. Translation: CAWSRRGPSDTQYF.

The rearrangement uses TRBV7-8 and TRBJ2-1, with no clear D. The length of the CDR3 is 14 residues. The V gene lost 4 bases and the J gene lost 3 bases, with 10 bases spanning the gap. Germline lookup yields CDR1 SGHVS and CDR2 FQNEAQ. Here the CDR3 reads CASSWSLNYNEQFF. The CDR3 bases are TGTGCCAGCAGCTGGAGCCTAAACTACAATGAGCAGTTCTTC.